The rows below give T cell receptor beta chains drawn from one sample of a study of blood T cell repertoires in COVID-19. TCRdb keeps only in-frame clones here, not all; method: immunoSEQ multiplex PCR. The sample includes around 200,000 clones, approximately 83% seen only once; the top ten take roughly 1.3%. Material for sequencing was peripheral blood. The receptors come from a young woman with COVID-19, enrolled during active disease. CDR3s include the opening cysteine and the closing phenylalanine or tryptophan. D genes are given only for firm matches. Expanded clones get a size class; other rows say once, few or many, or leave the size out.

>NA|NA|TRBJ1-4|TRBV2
TGTGCCAGCAGGTACAGTGCTTCAACTAATGAAAAACTGTTTTTT
CASRYSASTNEKLFF
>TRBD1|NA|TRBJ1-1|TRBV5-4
TGTGCCAGCAGCCTGGGGACAGGAGGGACTGAAGCTTTCTTT
CASSLGTGGTEAFF
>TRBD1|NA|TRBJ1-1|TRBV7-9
TGTGCCAGCAGCTTAGCGGGGACAGGGAACACTGAAGCTTTCTTT
CASSLAGTGNTEAFF
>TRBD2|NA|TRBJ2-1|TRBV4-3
TGCGCCAGCAGCCCGAGGGGACTAGCGGGAGATAATGAGCAGTTCTTC
CASSPRGLAGDNEQFF
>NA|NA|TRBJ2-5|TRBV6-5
TGTGCCAGCAGTTACTCGAGGGTTCAGGAGACCCAGTACTTC
CASSYSRVQETQYF
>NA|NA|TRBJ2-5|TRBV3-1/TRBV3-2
TGTGCCAGCAGCCAAGATAATAGACAGTACCAAGAGACCCAGTACTTC
CASSQDNRQYQETQYF
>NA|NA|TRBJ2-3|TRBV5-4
TGTGCCAGCAGCTTGGGGGGGGGCTTCTCAGATACGCAGTATTTT
CASSLGGGFSDTQYF
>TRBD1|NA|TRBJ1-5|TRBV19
TGTGCCTCATCCCCCGGGACAGGGGGTCCGGGGCGCGGTCAGCCCCAGCATTTT
CASSPGTGGPGRGQPQHF
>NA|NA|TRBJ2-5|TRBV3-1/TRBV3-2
TGTGCCAGCAGCCAACCCATGCGGCAAGAGACCCAGTACTTC
CASSQPMRQETQYF
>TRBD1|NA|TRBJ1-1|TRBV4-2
TGTGCCAGCAATGACAGGGACACTGAAGCTTTCTTT
CASNDRDTEAFF
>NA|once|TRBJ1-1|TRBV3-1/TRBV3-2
TGTGCCAGCAGCCAAGATGGAGTGAACACTGAAGCTTTCTTT
CASSQDGVNTEAFF
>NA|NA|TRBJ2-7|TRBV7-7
TGTGCCAGCAGCCCGGGGAGAGGCTCCTACGAGCAGTACTTC
CASSPGRGSYEQYF
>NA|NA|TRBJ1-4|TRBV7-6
TGTGCCAGCAGCTTGCCAGGGGCAACTAATGAAAAACTGTTTTTT
CASSLPGATNEKLFF
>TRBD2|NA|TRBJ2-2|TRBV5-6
TGTGCCAGCAGCTTGTTAGGGGCTAGCGGGAATACCGGGGAGCTGTTTTTT
CASSLLGASGNTGELFF
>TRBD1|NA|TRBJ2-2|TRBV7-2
TGTGCCAGCAGCGTATGGGACAGCTCGAACACCGGGGAGCTGTTTTTT
CASSVWDSSNTGELFF
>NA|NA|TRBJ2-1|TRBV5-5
TGTGCCAGCAGCTTGGTAACCGGGAGCTCCTACAATGAGCAGTTCTTC
CASSLVTGSSYNEQFF
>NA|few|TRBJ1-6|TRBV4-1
TGCGCCAGCAGCCAAGATAGGGGAAGAAGCTATAATTCACCCCTCCACTTT
CASSQDRGRSYNSPLHF
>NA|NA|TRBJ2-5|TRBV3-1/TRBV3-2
TGTGCCAGCAGCCAAGAGCCCGTGTCAGGGACCCAGTACTTC
CASSQEPVSGTQYF
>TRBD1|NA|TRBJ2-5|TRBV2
TGTGCCAGCAATCCGGGACAGGGGCAAGAGACCCAGTACTTC
CASNPGQGQETQYF
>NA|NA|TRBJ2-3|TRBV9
TGTGCCAGCAGCGTAGCGGGGAAGACAGATACGCAGTATTTT
CASSVAGKTDTQYF
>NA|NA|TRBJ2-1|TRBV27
TGTGCCAGCAGTTACAGGGTCTACAATGAGCAGTTCTTC
CASSYRVYNEQFF
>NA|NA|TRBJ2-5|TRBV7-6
TGTGCCAGCAGCTGGGCGGACTCCCAAGAGACCCAGTACTTC
CASSWADSQETQYF
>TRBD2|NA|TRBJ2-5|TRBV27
TGTGCCAGCAGTTTTCGACTAGCTGAGACCCAGTACTTC
CASSFRLAETQYF
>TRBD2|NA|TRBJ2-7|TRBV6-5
TGTGCCAGCAGTATACTAGCGGGGACCTACGAGCAGTACTTC
CASSILAGTYEQYF
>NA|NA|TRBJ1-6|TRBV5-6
TGTGCCAGCAGCTTGGACGGACAGTTCAGCTCCTATAATTCACCCCTCCACTTT
CASSLDGQFSSYNSPLHF
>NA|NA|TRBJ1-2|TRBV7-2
TGTGCCAGCAGCCCCGCCCCCAGGGTAGCTAACTATGGCTACACCTTC
CASSPAPRVANYGYTF
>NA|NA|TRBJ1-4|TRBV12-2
TGTGCAAGTCGCTTGAGCAGGGTTGTCGCAACTAATGAAAAACTGTTTTTT
CASRLSRVVATNEKLFF
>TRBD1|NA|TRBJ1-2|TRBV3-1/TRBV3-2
TGTGCCAGCAGCCCCTTAACGGGACAGGGCAACTATGGCTACACCTTC
CASSPLTGQGNYGYTF
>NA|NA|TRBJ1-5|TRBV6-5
TGTGCCAGCACAGGTTGGGGGCAAGGCAATCAGCCCCAGCATTTT
CASTGWGQGNQPQHF
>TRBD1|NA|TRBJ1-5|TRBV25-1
TGTGCCAGCAGTGGACAGGGGGCCTGGCAGCCCCAGCATTTT
CASSGQGAWQPQHF
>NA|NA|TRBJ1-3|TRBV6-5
TGTGCCAGCAGTTACATCGGGAGGTCGGGTGGAAACACCATATATTTT
CASSYIGRSGGNTIYF
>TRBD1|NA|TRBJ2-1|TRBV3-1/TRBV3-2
TGTGCCAGCAGCCCGACAGGGGGGCCCCTCGAGGAGCAGTTCTTC
CASSPTGGPLEEQFF
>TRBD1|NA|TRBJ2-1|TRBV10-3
TGTGCCATCAGGAGAGACAGGGGCGCTTCCAATGAGCAGTTCTTC
CAIRRDRGASNEQFF
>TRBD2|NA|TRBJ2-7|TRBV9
TGTGCCAGCAGCGTAGGCGGGGGCGAGCAGTACTTC
CASSVGGGEQYF
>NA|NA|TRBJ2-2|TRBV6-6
TGTGCCAGCAGTTATCCTCGTGGGGAGCTGTTTTTT
CASSYPRGELFF
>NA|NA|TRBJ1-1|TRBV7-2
TGTGCCAGCAGCCCCTCAGGGGCAGGGGTTTCATGGGACACTGAAGCTTTCTTT
CASSPSGAGVSWDTEAFF
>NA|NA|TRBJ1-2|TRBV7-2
TGTGCCAGCAGCCGTTCGACAGGCTTCTATGGCTACACCTTC
CASSRSTGFYGYTF
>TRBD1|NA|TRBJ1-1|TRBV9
TGTGCCAGCAGCGCTAACAGGGGGCTGGGGACTGAAGCTTTCTTT
CASSANRGLGTEAFF
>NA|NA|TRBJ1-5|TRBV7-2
TGTGCCAGCAGCAGTGACAGTAACAATCAGCCCCAGCATTTT
CASSSDSNNQPQHF
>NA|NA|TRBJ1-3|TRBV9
TGTGCCAGCAGCGTTACACAGGGACCCGGAAACACCATATATTTT
CASSVTQGPGNTIYF
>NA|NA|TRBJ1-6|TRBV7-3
TGTGCCAGCAGCTGGGACACTAATTCACCCCTCCACTTT
CASSWDTNSPLHF
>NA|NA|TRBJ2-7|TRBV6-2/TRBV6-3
TGTGCCAGCAGTTCCCCGGGATCAGGGGCGTCCGAGCAGTACTTC
CASSSPGSGASEQYF
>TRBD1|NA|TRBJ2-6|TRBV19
TGTGCCAGTAGCGGGGAACGGACAGGGAACACGGGGGCCAACGTCCTGACTTTC
CASSGERTGNTGANVLTF
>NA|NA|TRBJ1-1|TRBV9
TGTGCCAGCAGCGTAGAGCAGGAGAACACTGAAGCTTTCTTT
CASSVEQENTEAFF
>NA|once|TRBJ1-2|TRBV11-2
TGTGCCAGCAGCTTACAGGGGACCCCTAGCTATGGCTACACCTTC
CASSLQGTPSYGYTF
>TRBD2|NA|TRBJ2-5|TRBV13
TGTGCCAGCAGCTTCCAGCGGGACCGCCTTGAGACCCAGTACTTC
CASSFQRDRLETQYF
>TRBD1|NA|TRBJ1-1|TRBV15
TGTGCCACCAGCAGACGAACGACAGGGTTGAACACTGAAGCTTTCTTT
CATSRRTTGLNTEAFF
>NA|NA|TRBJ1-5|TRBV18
TGTGCCAGCTCAAGCTCCTCAGGGAATCAGCCCCAGCATTTT
CASSSSSGNQPQHF
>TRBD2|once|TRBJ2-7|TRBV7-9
TGTGCCAGCAGCTTAGCGCTAGGGACTAGCGGTACCTACGAGCAGTACTTC
CASSLALGTSGTYEQYF
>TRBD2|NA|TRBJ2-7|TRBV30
TGTGCCTGGAGTTCCTTAGCGGGAGTGGGGTACGAGCAGTACTTC
CAWSSLAGVGYEQYF
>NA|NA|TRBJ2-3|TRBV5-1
TGCGCCAGCAGCTTGGGGGGGCTAGCAGGGTCCACAGATACGCAGTATTTT
CASSLGGLAGSTDTQYF
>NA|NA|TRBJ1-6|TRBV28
TGTGCCAGCAGTTTCGGACTAAATAATTCACCCCTCCACTTT
CASSFGLNNSPLHF
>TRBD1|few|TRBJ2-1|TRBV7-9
TGTGCCAGCCTTACAGGGGTGGGGGATGAGCAGTTCTTC
CASLTGVGDEQFF
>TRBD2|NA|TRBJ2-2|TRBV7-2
TGTGCCTCGGGAGGGCTAGCGGGCGGGGAGCTGTTTTTT
CASGGLAGGELFF